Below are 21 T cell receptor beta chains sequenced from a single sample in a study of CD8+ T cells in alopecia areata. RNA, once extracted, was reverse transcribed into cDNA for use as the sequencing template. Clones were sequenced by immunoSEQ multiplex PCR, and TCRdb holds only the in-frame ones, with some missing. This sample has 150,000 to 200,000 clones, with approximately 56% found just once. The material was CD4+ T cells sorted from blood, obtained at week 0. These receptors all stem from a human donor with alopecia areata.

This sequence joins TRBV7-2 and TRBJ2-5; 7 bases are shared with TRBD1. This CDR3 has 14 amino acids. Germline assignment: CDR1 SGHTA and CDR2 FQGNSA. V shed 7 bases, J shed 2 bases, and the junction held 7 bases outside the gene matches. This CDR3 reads CASTKRDRQETQYF. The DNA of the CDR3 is TGTGCCAGCACAAAAAGGGACAGACAAGAGACCCAGTACTTC.

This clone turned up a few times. The CDR3 nucleotides are TGCGCCAGCAGCCAGAGACAGGGGACTGAAAAACTGTTTTTT. It codes for CASSQRQGTEKLFF. V gene TRBV4-1 combines with J gene TRBJ1-4; 8 nucleotides agree with TRBD1. Losses at the gene ends were 3 bases for V and 7 bases for J; bases not matched to a gene: 4. This CDR3 contains 14 residues. Germline loops: CDR1 MGHRA, CDR2 YSYEKL.

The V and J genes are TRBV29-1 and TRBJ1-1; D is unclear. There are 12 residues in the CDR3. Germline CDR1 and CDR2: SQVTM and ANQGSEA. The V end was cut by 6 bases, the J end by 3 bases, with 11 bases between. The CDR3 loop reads CSVSHWDTEAFF. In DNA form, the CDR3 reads TGCAGCGTGAGTCACTGGGACACTGAAGCTTTCTTT.

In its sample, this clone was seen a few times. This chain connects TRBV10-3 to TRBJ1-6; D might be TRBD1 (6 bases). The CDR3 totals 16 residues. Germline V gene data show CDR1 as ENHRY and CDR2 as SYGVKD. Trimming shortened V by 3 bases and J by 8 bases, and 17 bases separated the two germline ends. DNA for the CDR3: TGTGCCATCAGTGACCAAACAGGGTTCAAGGATTCACCCCTCCACTTT. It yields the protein CAISDQTGFKDSPLHF.

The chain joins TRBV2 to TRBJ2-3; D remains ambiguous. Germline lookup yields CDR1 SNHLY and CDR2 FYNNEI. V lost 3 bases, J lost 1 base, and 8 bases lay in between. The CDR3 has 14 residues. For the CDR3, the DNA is TGTGCCAGCAGTGAGGATCCCGGCACAGATACGCAGTATTTT. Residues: CASSEDPGTDTQYF.

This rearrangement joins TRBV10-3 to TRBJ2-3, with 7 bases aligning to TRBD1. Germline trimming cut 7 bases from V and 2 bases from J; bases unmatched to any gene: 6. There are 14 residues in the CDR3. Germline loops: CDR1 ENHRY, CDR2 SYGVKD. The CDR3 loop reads CAINPGTATDTQYF. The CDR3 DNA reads TGTGCCATCAATCCCGGGACAGCCACAGATACGCAGTATTTT.

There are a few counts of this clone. The CDR3 coding sequence is TGCAGCGTTGAAGACTATGGAGGGCCGACTGATACGCAGTATTTT. Encoded protein: CSVEDYGGPTDTQYF. The chain recombines TRBV29-1 with TRBJ2-3; maybe TRBD2 (6 bases). CDR1 SQVTM and CDR2 ANQGSEA come from the germline V gene. The CDR3 spans 15 residues. V was trimmed by 0 bases and J by 6 bases, leaving 16 bases between them.

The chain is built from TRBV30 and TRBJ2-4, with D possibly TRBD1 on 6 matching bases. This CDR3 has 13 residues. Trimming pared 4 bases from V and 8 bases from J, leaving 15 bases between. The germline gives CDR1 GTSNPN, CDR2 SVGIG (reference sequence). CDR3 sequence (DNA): TGTGCCTGGACTGGTTACAGGGCGGACATTCAGTACTTC. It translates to CAWTGYRADIQYF.

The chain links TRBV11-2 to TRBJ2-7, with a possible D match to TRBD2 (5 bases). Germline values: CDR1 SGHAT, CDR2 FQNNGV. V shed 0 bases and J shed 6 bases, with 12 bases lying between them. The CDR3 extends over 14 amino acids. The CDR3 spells CASSLEPSTREQYF. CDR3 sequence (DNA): TGTGCCAGCAGCTTAGAGCCTAGCACTCGCGAGCAGTACTTC.

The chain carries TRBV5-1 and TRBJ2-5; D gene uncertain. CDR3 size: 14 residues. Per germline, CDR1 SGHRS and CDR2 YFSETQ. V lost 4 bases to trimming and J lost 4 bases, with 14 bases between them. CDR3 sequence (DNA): TGCGCCAGCAGCGCAACCCTCTTTCCAGAGACCCAGTACTTC. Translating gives CASSATLFPETQYF.

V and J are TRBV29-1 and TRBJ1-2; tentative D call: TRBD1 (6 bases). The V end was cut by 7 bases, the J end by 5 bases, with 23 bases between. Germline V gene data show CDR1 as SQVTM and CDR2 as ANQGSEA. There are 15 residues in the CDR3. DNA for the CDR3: TGCAGCGCCCTCGGTCCGTTGCAGGGGAGATATGGCTACACCTTC. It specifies CSALGPLQGRYGYTF.

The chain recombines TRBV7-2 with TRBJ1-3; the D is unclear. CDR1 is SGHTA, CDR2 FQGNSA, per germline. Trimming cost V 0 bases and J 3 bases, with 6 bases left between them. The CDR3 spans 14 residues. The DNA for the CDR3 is TGTGCCAGCAGCTTAGCTGGTCGTGGAAACACCATATATTTT. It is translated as CASSLAGRGNTIYF.

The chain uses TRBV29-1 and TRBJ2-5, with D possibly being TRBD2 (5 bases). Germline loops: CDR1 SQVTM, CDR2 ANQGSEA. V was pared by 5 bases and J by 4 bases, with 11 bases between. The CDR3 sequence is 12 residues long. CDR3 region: CSVRSGPETQYF. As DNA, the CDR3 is TGCAGCGTTCGGAGCGGCCCAGAGACCCAGTACTTC.

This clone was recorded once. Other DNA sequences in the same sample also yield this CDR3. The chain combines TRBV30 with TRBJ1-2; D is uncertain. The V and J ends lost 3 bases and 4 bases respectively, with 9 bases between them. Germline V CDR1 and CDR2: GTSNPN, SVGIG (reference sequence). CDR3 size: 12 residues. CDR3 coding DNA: TGTGCCTGGAGGGGCAGAGCCTATGGCTACACCTTC. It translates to CAWRGRAYGYTF.

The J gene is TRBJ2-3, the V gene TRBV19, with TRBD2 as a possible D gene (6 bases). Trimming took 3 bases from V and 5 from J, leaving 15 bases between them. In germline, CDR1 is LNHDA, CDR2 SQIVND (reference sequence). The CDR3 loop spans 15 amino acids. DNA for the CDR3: TGTGCCAGTAGTATGGTAGCGGCCGCTGGAGATACGCAGTATTTT. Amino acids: CASSMVAAAGDTQYF.

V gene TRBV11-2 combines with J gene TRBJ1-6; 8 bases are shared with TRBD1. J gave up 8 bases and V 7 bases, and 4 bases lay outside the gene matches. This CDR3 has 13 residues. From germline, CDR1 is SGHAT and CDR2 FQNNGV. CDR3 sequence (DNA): TGTGCCAGCACCTTGACAGGGGATTCACCCCTCCACTTT. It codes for CASTLTGDSPLHF.

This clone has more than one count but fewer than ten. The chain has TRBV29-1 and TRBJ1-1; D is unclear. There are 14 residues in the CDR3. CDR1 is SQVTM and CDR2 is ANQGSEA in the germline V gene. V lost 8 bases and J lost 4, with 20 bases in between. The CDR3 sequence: CSIPRRESRTEAFF. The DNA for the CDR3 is TGCAGCATACCGCGGAGGGAATCGCGCACTGAAGCTTTCTTT.

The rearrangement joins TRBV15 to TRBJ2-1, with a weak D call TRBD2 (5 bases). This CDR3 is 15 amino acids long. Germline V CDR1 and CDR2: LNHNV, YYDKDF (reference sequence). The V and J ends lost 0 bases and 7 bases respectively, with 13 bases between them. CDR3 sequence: CATSRDRVAGNEQFF. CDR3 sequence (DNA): TGTGCCACCAGCAGAGACCGGGTGGCGGGTAATGAGCAGTTCTTC.

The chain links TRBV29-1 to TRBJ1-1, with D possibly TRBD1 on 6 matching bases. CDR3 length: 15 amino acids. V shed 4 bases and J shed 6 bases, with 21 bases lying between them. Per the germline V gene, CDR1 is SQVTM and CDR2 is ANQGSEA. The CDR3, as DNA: TGCAGCGTTGGGGGACACAGGGTAGACTTCCCTGAAGCTTTCTTT. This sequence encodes CSVGGHRVDFPEAFF.

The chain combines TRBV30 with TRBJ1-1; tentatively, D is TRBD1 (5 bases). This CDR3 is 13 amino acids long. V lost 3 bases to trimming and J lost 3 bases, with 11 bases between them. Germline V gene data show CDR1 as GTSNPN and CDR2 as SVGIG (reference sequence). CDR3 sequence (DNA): TGTGCCTGGAGGTTCAGGGCGGACACTGAAGCTTTCTTT. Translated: CAWRFRADTEAFF.

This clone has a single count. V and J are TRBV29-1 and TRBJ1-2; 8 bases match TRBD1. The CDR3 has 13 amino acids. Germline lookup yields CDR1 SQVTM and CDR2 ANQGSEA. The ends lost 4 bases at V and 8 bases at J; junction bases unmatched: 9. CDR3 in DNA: TGCAGCGTTGGGGAGGACAGGGACTTGGGCTACACCTTC. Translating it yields CSVGEDRDLGYTF.